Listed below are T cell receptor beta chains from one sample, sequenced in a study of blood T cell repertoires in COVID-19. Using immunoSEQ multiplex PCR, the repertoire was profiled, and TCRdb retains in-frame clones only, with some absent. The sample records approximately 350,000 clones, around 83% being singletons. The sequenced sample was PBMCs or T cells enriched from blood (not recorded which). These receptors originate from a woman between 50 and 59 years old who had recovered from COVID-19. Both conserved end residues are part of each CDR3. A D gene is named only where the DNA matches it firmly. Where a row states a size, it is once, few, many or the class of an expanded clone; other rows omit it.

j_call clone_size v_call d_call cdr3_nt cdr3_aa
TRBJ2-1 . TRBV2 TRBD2 TGTGCCAGCAGTGGGGAGGACAGGGGACTAGCGGGGGCACGGCAGTTCTTC CASSGEDRGLAGARQFF
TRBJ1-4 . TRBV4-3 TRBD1 TGCGCCAGCAGCCAAACGGGACAGCCTAATGAAAAACTGTTTTTT CASSQTGQPNEKLFF
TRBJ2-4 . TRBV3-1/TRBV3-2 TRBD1 TGTGCCAGCAGCCAAGTGGGACAGGGGACGAAAAACATTCAGTACTTC CASSQVGQGTKNIQYF
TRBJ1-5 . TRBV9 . TGTGCCAGCAGCGTAGCAGGGAATAGCAATCAGCCCCAGCATTTT CASSVAGNSNQPQHF
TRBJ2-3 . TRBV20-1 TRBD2 TGCAGTGCTAGTACGGGAGGCCCTACAGATACGCAGTATTTT CSASTGGPTDTQYF
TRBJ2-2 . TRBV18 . TGTGCCAGCTCACCGGCCCGTGGGCCCGGGGAGCTGTTTTTT CASSPARGPGELFF
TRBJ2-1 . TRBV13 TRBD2 TGTGCCAGCAGCTTCCCGGGACTAGCGGGAATCCAGTTCTTC CASSFPGLAGIQFF
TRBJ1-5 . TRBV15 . TGTGCCACCAGCAGAGATCCCGGGACAAATCAGCCCCAGCATTTT CATSRDPGTNQPQHF
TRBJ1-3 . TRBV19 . TGTGCCAGTAGTACAGATACAGGGTCGGGAAACACCATATATTTT CASSTDTGSGNTIYF
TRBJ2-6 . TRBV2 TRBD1 TGTGCCAGCAGCGGCGGGACAGGGATCTCTGGGGCCAACGTCCTGACTTTC CASSGGTGISGANVLTF
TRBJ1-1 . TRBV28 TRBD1 TGTGCCAGCAGTGACCCGACAGGGTTGAACACTGAAGCTTTCTTT CASSDPTGLNTEAFF
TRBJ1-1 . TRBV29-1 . TGCAGCGTCACAGGGATGAACACTGAAGCTTTCTTT CSVTGMNTEAFF
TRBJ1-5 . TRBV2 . TGTGCCAGCGCCTTGGGAGCCCTGAGGAAACAGCCCCAGCATTTT CASALGALRKQPQHF
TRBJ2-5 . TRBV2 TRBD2 TGTGCCGGCCACGCACTCGAGCGGGAGGGCTTTGAGACCCAGTACTTC CAGHALEREGFETQYF
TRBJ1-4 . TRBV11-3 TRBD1 TGTGCCAGCAGCCTCAGGGGGGCTAATGAAAAACTGTTTTTT CASSLRGANEKLFF
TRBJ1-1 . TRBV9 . TGTGCCAGCAGCGTAAATGGTGCGGGAGGAGCTTTCTTT CASSVNGAGGAFF
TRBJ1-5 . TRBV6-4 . TGTGCCAGCAGTGCGGACAGAGGTCAGCCCCAGCATTTT CASSADRGQPQHF
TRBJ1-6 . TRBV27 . TGTGCCAGCACCCTAAAAAGCTCCTATAATTCACCCCTCCACTTT CASTLKSSYNSPLHF
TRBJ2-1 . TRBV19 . TGTGCCAGTAGTATAGGGGGAACTCCCCGGGGGGAGCAGTTCTTC CASSIGGTPRGEQFF
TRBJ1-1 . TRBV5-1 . TGCGCCAGCAGCTTGGGGACAGTTTTGAACACTGAAGCTTTCTTT CASSLGTVLNTEAFF
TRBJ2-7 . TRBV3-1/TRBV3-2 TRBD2 TGTGCCTCAAGCGGACTAGCGGACTACTACGAGCAGTACTTC CASSGLADYYEQYF
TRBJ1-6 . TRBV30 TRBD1 TGTGCCTGGAGTAAGACAGGGAGTCATTCACCCCTCCACTTT CAWSKTGSHSPLHF
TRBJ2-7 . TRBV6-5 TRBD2 TGTGCCAGCAGTTACGGCGGGAGGGGCTACGAGCAGTACTTC CASSYGGRGYEQYF
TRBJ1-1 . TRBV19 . TGTGCCAGTAGTAAATCAGGGGCTAGTACTGAAGCTTTCTTT CASSKSGASTEAFF
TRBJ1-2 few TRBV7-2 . TGTGCCAGCAGCTTAGTGGCCTCCTCTAACTATGGCTACACCTTC CASSLVASSNYGYTF
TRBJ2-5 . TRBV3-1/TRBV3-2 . TGTGCCAGCAGCCAAGGCGGGGCGGGGGAGACCCAGTACTTC CASSQGGAGETQYF